What follows are 15 T cell receptor beta chains derived from one specimen sequenced in a study of blood T cell repertoires in COVID-19. TCRdb keeps only in-frame clones here, not all; method: immunoSEQ multiplex PCR. The sample has 160,000 or so clones; roughly 90% are singletons. Sequenced input: peripheral blood. The receptors come from a man aged 55 to 70 with active or convalescent COVID-19.

CDR3 nucleotide sequence: TGTGCCAGCAGCAGAAACAGGGACCTATTGGACACTGAAGCTTTCTTT. Translation gives CASSRNRDLLDTEAFF. This chain links TRBV5-4 with TRBJ1-1, with a tentative D call TRBD1 (6 bases). This CDR3 has 16 amino acids. Germline V gene sequence: CDR1 SGHNT, CDR2 YYREEE (reference sequence). Between the trimmed V and J ends, which lost 4 bases and 3 bases, there was a span of 19 bases.

V gene TRBV6-1 combines with J gene TRBJ1-5; no firm D call. This CDR3 spans 15 amino acids. Germline-derived CDR1 and CDR2 are MNHNS and SASEGT. Between the trimmed V and J ends, which lost 3 bases and 3 bases, there was a span of 12 bases. The CDR3 DNA follows: TGTGCCAGCAGTGACAATCCCAGGTACAATCAGCCCCAGCATTTT. This encodes CASSDNPRYNQPQHF.

As for this clone: This sample also contains other DNA sequences that code for the same CDR3. V and J are TRBV6-6 and TRBJ2-2, with 8 bases lining up with TRBD1. This CDR3 region has 15 residues. V trimming: 5 bases; J trimming: 1 base; junction bases outside the gene matches: 3. Germline V gene data show CDR1 as MNHNY and CDR2 as SVGAGI (reference sequence). In DNA, the CDR3 is TGTGCCAGCAGTCCCGGGACAGGGAACACCGGGGAGCTGTTTTTT. Its protein product is CASSPGTGNTGELFF.

This chain uses TRBV3-1 (or the pseudogene TRBV3-2) with TRBJ2-3, with D perhaps TRBD2 (5 bases). CDR1 is LGHDT and CDR2 is YNNKEL in the germline V gene (reference sequence). The CDR3 length is 16 residues. Trimming pared 3 bases from V and 4 bases from J, leaving 17 bases between. The CDR3 is CASSQGFTSSSDTQYF. Written as DNA, the CDR3 is TGTGCCAGCAGCCAGGGGTTTACTAGTTCCTCAGATACGCAGTATTTT.

In DNA form, the CDR3 reads TGTGCCAGCAGTGTAGCGGGGGGGCACAATGAGCAGTTCTTC. As protein: CASSVAGGHNEQFF. V is TRBV6-4 and J is TRBJ2-1; 11 bases map to TRBD2. V was pared by 4 bases and J by 5 bases, with 1 base of the junction left unmatched. The CDR3 covers 14 residues. Germline CDR1 and CDR2: MRHNA and SNTAGT.

The chain's CDR3 is CASRPQGKGAKNIQYF. The CDR3 DNA is TGTGCCAGCAGGCCACAGGGTAAGGGGGCCAAAAACATTCAGTACTTC. The J gene is TRBJ2-4, the V gene TRBV5-6; D is perhaps TRBD1 (6 bases). CDR1 is SGHDT, CDR2 YYEEEE, per germline. Trimming pared 5 bases from V and 1 base from J, leaving 16 bases between. The CDR3 is made up of 16 amino acids.

The V call is TRBV4-1, the J call TRBJ2-1, with D possibly matching TRBD2 (6 bases). Germline loops: CDR1 MGHRA, CDR2 YSYEKL. Deletions cut 8 bases from V and 9 bases from J, with 26 bases between. The CDR3 contains 16 residues. The CDR3 coding sequence is TGCGCCAGCCCAGGGTCGGGGCGGGAAGTTCAGGGTGAGCAGTTCTTC. Protein sequence: CASPGSGREVQGEQFF.

The chain has TRBV6-5 and TRBJ1-1, with D possibly matching TRBD1 (5 bases). The V end was cut by 5 bases, the J end by 11 bases, with 15 bases between. From germline, CDR1 is MNHEY and CDR2 SVGAGI. CDR3 length equals 12 residues. The CDR3 sequence: CASSPGGVGAFF. The CDR3 DNA is TGTGCCAGCAGTCCCGGGGGAGTCGGGGCTTTCTTT.

The gene calls are TRBV6-4 and TRBJ1-1; D not certain. CDR1 MRHNA and CDR2 SNTAGT come from the germline V gene. Between the trimmed V and J ends, which lost 4 bases and 2 bases, there was a span of 14 bases. This CDR3 comprises 15 residues. The CDR3 sequence: CASSASEGPNTEAFF. The DNA of the CDR3 is TGTGCCAGCAGTGCCTCGGAGGGCCCAAACACTGAAGCTTTCTTT.

This chain connects TRBV19 to TRBJ2-7, with 8 bases matching TRBD2. Losses at the gene ends were 10 bases for V and 2 bases for J; bases not matched to a gene: 7. The CDR3 has 13 amino acids. Germline CDR1 and CDR2: LNHDA and SQIVND (reference sequence). The CDR3 DNA reads TGTGCCACAGCAGGTAGCGGGACCTACGAGCAGTACTTC. Translated, it gives CATAGSGTYEQYF. The full variable domain, completed using reference TRBV19 and TRBJ2-7, is DGGITQSPKYLFRKEGQNVTLSCEQNLNHDAMYWYRQDPGQGLRLIYYSQIVNDFQKGDIAEGYSVSREKKESFPLTVTSAQKNPTAFYLCATAGSGTYEQYFGPGTRLTVT.

CDR3 loop: CASSTQTGAFSYEQYF. DNA for the CDR3: TGTGCCAGCAGTACTCAGACAGGGGCGTTCTCCTACGAGCAGTACTTC. The V call is TRBV25-1, the J call TRBJ2-7; 8 positions match TRBD1. Looked up from germline, CDR1 is MGHDK and CDR2 is SYGVNS. The length of the CDR3 is 16 residues. V trimming: 5 bases; J trimming: 0 bases; junction bases outside the gene matches: 9.

The chain couples TRBV2 to TRBJ1-1; 7 positions agree with TRBD1. This CDR3 region has 15 residues. The V gene end was trimmed by 2 bases and the J gene end by 1 base; junction bases not matched to a gene: 4. The V gene's germline CDR1 is SNHLY and CDR2 FYNNEI. The CDR3, as DNA: TGTGCCAGCAGTGAAAACAGGGGCGGGAACACTGAAGCTTTCTTT. Amino acids: CASSENRGGNTEAFF.

This CDR3 reads CASSDTTVYEQYF. The CDR3 DNA reads as TGTGCCAGCAGTGACACCACTGTTTACGAGCAGTACTTC. This chain connects TRBV28 to TRBJ2-7; D not resolved. CDR3 length: 13 residues. V lost 5 bases to trimming and J lost 4 bases, with 12 bases between them. CDR1 is MDHEN, CDR2 SYDVKM, per germline.

The V and J genes are TRBV10-3 and TRBJ2-1; D might be TRBD1 (5 bases). Germline V gene data show CDR1 as ENHRY and CDR2 as SYGVKD. Trimming stripped 6 bases from V and 3 bases from J, with 12 bases between. CDR3 size: 14 residues. DNA for the CDR3: TGTGCCATCAGGGCGACAGCTATCTACAATGAGCAGTTCTTC. Amino acid sequence: CAIRATAIYNEQFF.

The J gene is TRBJ2-3, the V gene TRBV6-6, with D possibly TRBD2 on 7 matching bases. The CDR3 covers 13 residues. Germline CDR1 and CDR2: MNHNY and SVGAGI (reference sequence). The V end lost 9 bases, the J end lost 2 bases, and 12 bases lay between the germline ends. The CDR3, as DNA: TGTGCCAGTGCGGGGGCCCCCACAGATACGCAGTATTTT. It is translated as CASAGAPTDTQYF.